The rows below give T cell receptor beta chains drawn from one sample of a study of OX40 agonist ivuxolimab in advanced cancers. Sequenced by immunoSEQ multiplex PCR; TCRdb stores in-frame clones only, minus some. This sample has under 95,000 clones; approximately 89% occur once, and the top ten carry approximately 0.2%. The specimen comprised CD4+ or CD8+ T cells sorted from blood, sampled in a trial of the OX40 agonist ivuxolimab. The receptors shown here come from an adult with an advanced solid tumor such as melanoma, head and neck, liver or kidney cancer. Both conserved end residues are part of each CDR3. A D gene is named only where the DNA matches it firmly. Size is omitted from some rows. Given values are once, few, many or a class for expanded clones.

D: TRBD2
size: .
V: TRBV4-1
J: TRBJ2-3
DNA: TGCGCCAGCAGCCTGACTAGCGGGAGCACAGATACGCAGTATTTT
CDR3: CASSLTSGSTDTQYF

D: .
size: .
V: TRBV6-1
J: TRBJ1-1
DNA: TGTGCCAGTTCAGGTTCATTTATGAACACTGAAGCTTTCTTT
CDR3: CASSGSFMNTEAFF

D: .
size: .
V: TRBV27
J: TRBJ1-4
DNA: TGTGCCAGCATAGGAAGGGGTGGAACTAATGAAAAACTGTTTTTT
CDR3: CASIGRGGTNEKLFF

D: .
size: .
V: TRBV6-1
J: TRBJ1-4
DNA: TGTGCCAGCAGTAGGGCGGCAACTAATGAAAAACTGTTTTTT
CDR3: CASSRAATNEKLFF

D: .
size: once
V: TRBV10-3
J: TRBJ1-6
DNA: TGTGCCATCAGGTTTGGACCGACTAATTCACCCCTCCACTTT
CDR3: CAIRFGPTNSPLHF

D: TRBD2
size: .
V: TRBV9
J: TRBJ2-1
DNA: TGTGCCAGCAGCGTCTCCAGCGGGAGTGGTCGTGAGCAGTTCTTC
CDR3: CASSVSSGSGREQFF

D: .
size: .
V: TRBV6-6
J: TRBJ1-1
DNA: TGTGCCAGCTCTTTACTCAGAACGAACACTGAAGCTTTCTTT
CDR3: CASSLLRTNTEAFF

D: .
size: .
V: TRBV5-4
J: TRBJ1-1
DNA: TGTGCCAGCAGCTTGTTCGGGGGTTCCATCTGGGCTTTCTTT
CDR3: CASSLFGGSIWAFF

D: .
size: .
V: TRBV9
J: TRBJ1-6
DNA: TGTGCCAGCAGTGAGAGCTCCTATAATTCACCCCTCCACTTT
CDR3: CASSESSYNSPLHF

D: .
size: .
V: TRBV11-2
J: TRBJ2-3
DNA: TGTGCCAGCAGCTTATCAAGCCGGTCCACAGATACGCAGTATTTT
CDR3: CASSLSSRSTDTQYF

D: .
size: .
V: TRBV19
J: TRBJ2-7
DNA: TGTGCCAGTAGACCAGGAACCCGGTCTTACGAGCAGTACTTC
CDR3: CASRPGTRSYEQYF

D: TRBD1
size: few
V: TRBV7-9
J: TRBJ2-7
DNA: TGTGCCAGCAGCAATTTGCTGCGGACAGGTCAAGCAGCCTACGAGCAGTACTTC
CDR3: CASSNLLRTGQAAYEQYF

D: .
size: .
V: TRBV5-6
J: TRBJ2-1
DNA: TGTGCCAGCAGCTTGGGGTACGGACTACCCGGCAATGAGCAGTTCTTC
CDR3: CASSLGYGLPGNEQFF

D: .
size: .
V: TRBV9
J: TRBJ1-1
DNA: TGTGCCAGCAGCGCTGGACAAAAAGGAACTGAAGCTTTCTTT
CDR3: CASSAGQKGTEAFF

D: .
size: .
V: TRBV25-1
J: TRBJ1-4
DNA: TGTGCCAGCAGTAATCGGACACCAACTAATGAAAAACTGTTTTTT
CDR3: CASSNRTPTNEKLFF

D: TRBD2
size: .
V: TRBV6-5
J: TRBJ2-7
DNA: TGTGCCAGCAGGGGACTAGCGGGGCAATCCTACGAGCAGTACTTC
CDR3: CASRGLAGQSYEQYF

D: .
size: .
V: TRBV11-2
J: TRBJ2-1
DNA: TGTGCCAGCAGCTTATGGGGGTATGAGCAGTTCTTC
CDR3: CASSLWGYEQFF

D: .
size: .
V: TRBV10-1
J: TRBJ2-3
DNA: TGCGCCAGCAGCCCAGGGAGCACAGATACGCAGTATTTT
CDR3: CASSPGSTDTQYF

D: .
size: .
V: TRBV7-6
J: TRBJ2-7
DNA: TGTGCCAGCAGCTTAGCGGCGGGTGGCGCCTACGAGCAGTACTTC
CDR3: CASSLAAGGAYEQYF

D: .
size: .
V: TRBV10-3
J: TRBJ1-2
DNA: TGTGCCATCAAAAGACCGGCAGGTGGCTACACCTTC
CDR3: CAIKRPAGGYTF

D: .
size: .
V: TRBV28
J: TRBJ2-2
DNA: TGTGCCAGCCGAGGGGGGCCCGGGGAGCTGTTTTTT
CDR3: CASRGGPGELFF

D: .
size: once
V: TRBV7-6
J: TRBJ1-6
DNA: TGTGCCAGCAGCTTAGGTCCCGAAACACGGGCTTCACCCCTCCACTTT
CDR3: CASSLGPETRASPLHF

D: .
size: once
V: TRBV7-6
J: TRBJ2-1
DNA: TGTGCCAGCAGCTCGATTAGCCGTAGCTCCTACAATGAGCAGTTCTTC
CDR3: CASSSISRSSYNEQFF

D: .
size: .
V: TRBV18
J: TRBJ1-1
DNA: TGTGCCAGCTCATACACAGTGAACACTGAAGCTTTCTTT
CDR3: CASSYTVNTEAFF

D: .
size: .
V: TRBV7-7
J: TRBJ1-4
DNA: TGTGCCAGCAGCTTATTGGGGGGAACTAATGAAAAACTGTTTTTT
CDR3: CASSLLGGTNEKLFF

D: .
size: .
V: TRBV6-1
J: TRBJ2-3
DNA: TGTGCCAGCAGTCGCAGCACAGATACGCAGTATTTT
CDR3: CASSRSTDTQYF

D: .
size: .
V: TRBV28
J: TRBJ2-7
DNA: TGTGCCAGCAGTTCGCAGTACGAGCAGTACTTC
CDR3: CASSSQYEQYF

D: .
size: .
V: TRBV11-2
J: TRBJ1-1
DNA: TGTGCCAGCAGCCTCGGACCGGGACCATCCAATGAAGCTTTCTTT
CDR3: CASSLGPGPSNEAFF

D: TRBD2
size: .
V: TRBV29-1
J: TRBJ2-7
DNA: TGCAGCGTTGCTAGCGGGAGCTACGAGCAGTACTTC
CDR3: CSVASGSYEQYF

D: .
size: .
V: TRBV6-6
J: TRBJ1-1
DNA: TGTGCCAGCAGGATGGACAGCCCGGGAACTGAAGCTTTCTTT
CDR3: CASRMDSPGTEAFF

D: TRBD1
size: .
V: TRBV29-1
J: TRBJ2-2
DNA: TGCAGCGCATTGAATATTCAGGGGGCCGGGGAGCTGTTTTTT
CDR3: CSALNIQGAGELFF

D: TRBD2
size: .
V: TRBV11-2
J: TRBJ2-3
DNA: TGTGCCAGCAGCTCAGCGGGGCGGTTCAGCACAGATACGCAGTATTTT
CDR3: CASSSAGRFSTDTQYF

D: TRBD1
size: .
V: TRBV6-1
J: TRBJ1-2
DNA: TGTGCCAGCAGTGTCCCGGGACAGCCGTTCTATGGCTACACCTTC
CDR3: CASSVPGQPFYGYTF

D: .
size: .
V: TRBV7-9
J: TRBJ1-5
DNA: TGTGCCAGCAGCAAGGGGAACGCGGGCAATCAGCCCCAGCATTTT
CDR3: CASSKGNAGNQPQHF

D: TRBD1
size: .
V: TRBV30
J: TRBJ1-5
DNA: TGTGCCTGGAGTCAAGACAGGGGGGATCAGCCCCAGCATTTT
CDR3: CAWSQDRGDQPQHF

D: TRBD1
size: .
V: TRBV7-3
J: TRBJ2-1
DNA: TGTGCCAGCAGCTCCGGGACAGGGGTTCTCAATGAGCAGTTCTTC
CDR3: CASSSGTGVLNEQFF

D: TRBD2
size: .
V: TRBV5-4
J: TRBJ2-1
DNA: TGTGCCAGCAGTTCCACTCGGGGGGACAATGAGCAGTTCTTC
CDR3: CASSSTRGDNEQFF